Each of the 18 T cell receptor beta chains below was sequenced from the same sample in a study of blood T cell repertoires in COVID-19. Using immunoSEQ multiplex PCR, the repertoire was profiled, and TCRdb retains in-frame clones only, with some absent. The table has fewer than 150,000 clones, around 86% seen once. The source material was peripheral blood. These receptors came from a woman between 45 and 60 years old who had recovered from COVID-19.

The chain joins TRBV10-1 to TRBJ2-3; D ambiguous. CDR1 is WNHNN, CDR2 SYGVQD, per germline (reference sequence). This CDR3 is built from 14 residues. The germline V and J ends were trimmed by 4 bases and 2 bases, with 10 bases remaining between them. As DNA, the CDR3 is TGCGCCAGCAGTGTCTCGGGTATCACAGATACGCAGTATTTT. Its protein is CASSVSGITDTQYF.

On this clone itself: Its ends do not fully match the called genes, so a read error is possible. CDR3 nucleotides: TGCGCCAGCAGTCAACCCTTCGGGACTAGGATACCCTTT. As protein: CASSQPFGTRIPF. This chain uses TRBV23-1 with TRBJ2-3, with TRBD2 matching 8 bases. TRBV23-1 is designated an ORF whose function remains uncertain. This CDR3 has 13 amino acids.

The genes are TRBV6-6 and TRBJ1-2, with TRBD1 identical over 10 bases. The CDR3 loop spans 13 amino acids. V shed 4 bases and J 9 bases; nucleotides not matched to a gene: 5. The germline gives CDR1 MNHNY, CDR2 SVGAGI (reference sequence). CDR3 sequence reads: CASSSGQGRRYTF. DNA for the CDR3: TGTGCCAGCAGTTCGGGACAGGGGAGGCGCTACACCTTC.

CDR3 loop: CAWANRDGPQHF. The CDR3 DNA is TGTGCCTGGGCAAACAGGGACGGGCCCCAGCATTTT. The chain is built from TRBV30 and TRBJ1-5, with D possibly matching TRBD1 (6 bases). Trimming left V 5 bases short and J 9 bases short, with 14 bases between. This CDR3 is built from 12 residues. Per the germline V gene, CDR1 is GTSNPN and CDR2 is SVGIG (reference sequence). The full variable domain, its missing parts supplied by reference TRBV30 and TRBJ1-5, is SQTIHQWPATLVQPVGSPLSLECTVEGTSNPNLYWYRQAAGRGLQLLFYSVGIGQISSEVPQNLSASRPQDRQFILSSKKLLLSDSGFYLCAWANRDGPQHFGDGTRLSIL.

This chain uses TRBV6-1 with TRBJ1-2; D is ambiguous. Germline V lookup: CDR1 MNHNS, CDR2 SASEGT. The CDR3 loop spans 13 amino acids. V lost 2 bases and J 5 bases, leaving 9 bases between the germline ends. The CDR3 reads CASSESGWYGYTF. The DNA of the CDR3 is TGTGCCAGCAGTGAATCGGGGTGGTATGGCTACACCTTC.

J is TRBJ2-1 and V is TRBV2; D is perhaps TRBD1 (6 bases). Trimming removed 1 base from V and 14 bases from J, with 12 bases in between. The germline CDR1 and CDR2 sequences are SNHLY and FYNNEI. CDR3 length: 12 amino acids. The CDR3 reads CASSEGGQREFF. As DNA, the CDR3 is TGTGCCAGCAGTGAAGGTGGACAGAGGGAGTTCTTC.

CDR3 sequence: CASSPSDQETQYF. CDR3 in DNA: TGTGCCAGCAGTCCCTCCGACCAAGAGACCCAGTACTTC. The V call is TRBV6-2 or TRBV6-3, the J call TRBJ2-5; D is ambiguous. CDR3 length: 13 residues. V was clipped by 5 bases and J by 0 bases, with 7 bases between them. Germline lookup yields CDR1 MNHEY and CDR2 SVGEGT.

The chain links TRBV5-4 to TRBJ1-1; D remains unclear. Per germline, CDR1 SGHNT and CDR2 YYREEE (reference sequence). With 4 bases removed from V and 4 bases from J, the gap between germline ends came to 14 bases. CDR3 length equals 14 residues. CDR3 bases: TGTGCCAGCAGCCACAGATCTTCAGGCACTGAAGCTTTCTTT. It yields the protein CASSHRSSGTEAFF.

The chain joins TRBV5-4 to TRBJ2-1; D may be TRBD2 (6 bases). The CDR3 runs to 15 residues. CDR1 is SGHNT and CDR2 is YYREEE in the germline V gene (reference sequence). V shed 2 bases and J shed 8 bases, with 17 bases lying between them. The CDR3 protein is CASSFAEKGGDEQFF. The CDR3 DNA sequence: TGTGCCAGCAGCTTCGCGGAAAAGGGAGGCGATGAGCAGTTCTTC.

This chain uses TRBV29-1 with TRBJ1-2, with 10 nucleotides matching TRBD1. Germline values: CDR1 SQVTM, CDR2 ANQGSEA. The CDR3 has 13 amino acids. V gave up 6 bases and J gave up 4 bases; unmatched junction bases: 5. The CDR3 DNA sequence: TGCAGCGTCGAGACAGGGGGCTTCTATGGCTACACCTTC. Its translation: CSVETGGFYGYTF.

The V call is TRBV29-1, the J call TRBJ2-3; 10 positions match TRBD1. Per germline, CDR1 SQVTM and CDR2 ANQGSEA. The CDR3 length is 14 residues. With V trimmed by 4 bases and J by 3 bases, 4 bases remained unmatched. CDR3 protein: CSVVRTGGTDTQYF. The CDR3 nucleotides read TGCAGCGTTGTGCGGACAGGGGGAACAGATACGCAGTATTTT.

V is TRBV7-3 and J is TRBJ2-2; D unresolved. The CDR3 is made up of 13 amino acids. Trimming shortened V by 4 bases and J by 5 bases, and 8 bases separated the two germline ends. CDR1 and CDR2 (germline): SGHTA, FQGTGA. CDR3 loop: CASSSRVTGELFF. The CDR3 DNA follows: TGTGCCAGCAGCTCCCGGGTTACCGGGGAGCTGTTTTTT.

This chain uses TRBV2 with TRBJ2-7; no reliable D call. The CDR3 covers 10 residues. The V end was cut by 6 bases, the J end by 12 bases, with 12 bases between. Germline V gene sequence: CDR1 SNHLY, CDR2 FYNNEI. This CDR3 reads CASSQIYVYF. The CDR3 DNA reads as TGTGCCAGCAGCCAGATATACGTGTACTTC.

The chain is built from TRBV30 and TRBJ2-2; no clear D. Trimming removed 2 bases from V and 4 bases from J, with 8 bases in between. This CDR3 spans 13 amino acids. The germline V gene encodes CDR1 GTSNPN and CDR2 SVGIG (reference sequence). CDR3 nucleotide sequence: TGTGCCTGGAGTAAAAGAGGCACCGGGGAGCTGTTTTTT. Translated, it gives CAWSKRGTGELFF.

The chain links TRBV30 to TRBJ1-1; 7 bases align to TRBD1. The CDR3 extends over 12 amino acids. Unmatched junction bases numbered 2, after V lost 2 bases and J lost 5 bases. CDR1 and CDR2 (germline): GTSNPN, SVGIG (reference sequence). The CDR3 region has the DNA TGTGCCTGGAGTCTACAGGGGACTGAAGCTTTCTTT. Translated: CAWSLQGTEAFF.

The chain carries TRBV5-5 and TRBJ2-1, with D possibly TRBD2 on 6 matching bases. The germline V gene encodes CDR1 SGHKS and CDR2 YYEKEE (reference sequence). The ends were cut back, 5 bases at V and 3 bases at J, with 9 bases in the middle. The CDR3 is 13 amino acids. CDR3 loop: CASSSGVYNEQFF. CDR3 coding DNA: TGTGCCAGCAGTTCGGGAGTCTACAATGAGCAGTTCTTC.

V usage is TRBV19 and J usage is TRBJ1-5; no reliable D call. CDR1 and CDR2 from the germline V gene are LNHDA and SQIVND (reference sequence). V lost 1 base and J lost 3, with 10 bases in between. The CDR3 has 15 residues. CDR3 nucleotides: TGTGCCAGTAGTATAGGCCCCAGTTCCAATCAGCCCCAGCATTTT. This gives the protein CASSIGPSSNQPQHF. Variable domain in full (rest from reference TRBV19 and TRBJ1-5): DGGITQSPKYLFRKEGQNVTLSCEQNLNHDAMYWYRQDPGQGLRLIYYSQIVNDFQKGDIAEGYSVSREKKESFPLTVTSAQKNPTAFYLCASSIGPSSNQPQHFGDGTRLSIL.

The chain uses TRBV7-3 and TRBJ2-1; perhaps TRBD2 as D (7 bases). The V end lost 5 bases, the J end lost 2 bases, and 13 bases lay between the germline ends. CDR1 SGHTA and CDR2 FQGTGA come from the germline V gene. The CDR3 sequence is 15 residues long. The CDR3 DNA sequence: TGTGCCAGCAGCCCTAAGGGGGGGGCCTACAATGAGCAGTTCTTC. It specifies CASSPKGGAYNEQFF.